This T cell receptor beta chain was sequenced for a study of T cell responses to AZD1222 COVID-19 vaccine. The germline V and J ends were trimmed by 1 base and 8 bases, with 15 bases remaining between them. Per the germline V gene, CDR1 is MNHNS and CDR2 is SASEGT. The CDR3 covers 14 residues. As concerns this clone: Its antigen is not identified.

General study findings and limits: After two AZD1222 doses, spike-specific TCR breadth and depth rose versus day 0. Only a handful of people who got AZD1222 tested seropositive at baseline.

The protocol was immunoSEQ multiplex PCR, while the TCRdb copy is restricted to in-frame clones and leaves out a portion. This table holds 85,000 to 100,000 clones, about nine tenths found once. The chain combines TRBV6-1 with TRBJ2-7; D possibly matches TRBD1 or TRBD2 (5 bases each). This sequence was found in an adult in good health. Sequencing was performed on peripheral blood, taken on day 0 of AZD1222 vaccination. The DNA of the CDR3 is TGTGCCAGCAGTGAAGTTAAAATTGGGGGAAAGCAGTACTTC. Translating gives CASSEVKIGGKQYF.